The 3 T cell receptor beta chains below come from one sample, sequenced in a study of T cells in women clearing cervical HPV infection (dated by TCRdb to about 2018). Receptors were amplified or captured by the immunoSEQ multiplex PCR assay. TCRdb obtained this table from immuneACCESS and retained in-frame rearrangements with V and J assigned. These tables miss some clones; where compared with another copy, unresolved V genes account for less than half of the shortfall, and the remainder is unexplained. This sample's clone table shows roughly 48,000 clones. The ten largest account for around 1.5% of the sample. The sample comprised blood buffy coat. These receptors were collected from a woman between 18 and 75 years old with a cervical HPV16 infection that either progressed to CIN3+ or cleared (not recorded which).

On this clone: The CDR3 goes on 3 residues after the read ends, and that part is filled in from the germline J gene. The chain combines TRBV5-4 with TRBJ1-1, with a tentative D call TRBD1 (5 bases). The CDR3 is 13 residues long. Looked up from germline, CDR1 is SGHNT and CDR2 is YYREEE (reference sequence). The V end lost 1 base, the J end lost 5 bases, and 9 bases lay between the germline ends. The CDR3 loop is CASSLQGMTEAFF. CDR3 bases read: TGTGCCAGCAGCTTGCAGGGTATGACTGAA.

A remark on this clone: Coverage ceases 3 residues before the CDR3 finishes, and the germline J gene fills in the end. The chain carries TRBV5-1 and TRBJ2-3; 7 nucleotides line up with TRBD1. This CDR3 is built from 14 residues. CDR1 and CDR2 from the germline V gene are SGHRS and YFSETQ. With 7 bases clipped from V and 7 bases from J, the junction kept 12 bases outside the gene matches. The sequenced part of the CDR3 DNA is TGCGCCAGCGAACAGGGGCCCCCAGTGAATACG. It is translated as CASEQGPPVNT. The CDR3 in full is CASEQGPPVNTQYF.

In regard to this clone: From the germline J gene comes the end of the CDR3, since the read stops 3 residues before it. The chain links TRBV7-6 to TRBJ2-5, with no clear D. The CDR3 totals 14 residues. V lost 5 bases to trimming and J lost 1 base, with 11 bases between them. Germline CDR1 and CDR2: SGHVS and FNYEAQ. The chain's CDR3 is CASSLQTLQETQYF. The covered CDR3 bases are TGTGCCAGCAGCCTCCAGACACTCCAAGAGACC.